The 27 T cell receptor beta chains given below trace back to one sample, sequenced in a study of blood T cell repertoires in COVID-19. Generated by immunoSEQ multiplex PCR, the TCRdb table keeps only in-frame clones and is missing some. The data show 110,000 or so clones, with approximately 85% seen just once and 3% to 3.5% held by the top ten. Input material: peripheral blood. Every receptor here comes from a man aged 35-49 years with acute or convalescent COVID-19.

The DNA of the CDR3 is TGTGCCAGCAGCGTGAGCCGGGTCCGGGGCCAAGAGACCCAGTACTTC. Translation gives CASSVSRVRGQETQYF. The V gene is TRBV9, the J gene TRBJ2-5; maybe TRBD2 (5 bases). V lost 2 bases to trimming and J lost 1 base, with 15 bases between them. The CDR3 extends over 16 amino acids. Looked up from germline, CDR1 is SGDLS and CDR2 is YYNGEE.

The CDR3 region is CAISAPSQGANGYTF. The CDR3 DNA follows: TGTGCCATCAGTGCCCCCTCACAGGGGGCGAATGGCTACACCTTC. The chain combines TRBV10-3 with TRBJ1-2; 9 nucleotides line up with TRBD1. The V segment lost 4 bases and the J segment 6 bases; nucleotides outside the gene matches: 9. Germline values: CDR1 ENHRY, CDR2 SYGVKD. The CDR3 has 15 amino acids.

The rearrangement uses TRBV18 and TRBJ2-5; 7 bases match TRBD1. The ends lost 0 bases at V and 4 bases at J; junction bases unmatched: 11. The CDR3 length is 17 residues. CDR1 and CDR2 (germline): KGHSH, LQKENI. CDR3: CASSPPTTTDRAETQYF. The CDR3 nucleotides read TGTGCCAGCTCACCACCGACCACCACTGACAGGGCAGAGACCCAGTACTTC.

The chain joins TRBV4-2 to TRBJ2-3, with 7 bases aligning to TRBD1. Looked up from germline, CDR1 is LGHNA and CDR2 is YNFKEQ. The CDR3 is 15 residues long. Losses at the gene ends were 3 bases for V and 3 bases for J; bases not matched to a gene: 6. CDR3 sequence (DNA): TGTGCCAGCAGCCAGGAAGGGACAGATACAGATACGCAGTATTTT. It is translated as CASSQEGTDTDTQYF.

The genes are TRBV5-1 and TRBJ1-1; D possibly corresponds to TRBD1 (6 bases). Germline CDR1 is SGHRS and CDR2 is YFSETQ. The CDR3 spans 13 residues. The germline V and J ends were trimmed by 0 bases and 5 bases, with 8 bases remaining between them. Here the CDR3 reads CASSLGTGTEAFF. The CDR3 bases are TGCGCCAGCAGCTTGGGTACAGGGACTGAAGCTTTCTTT.

The rearrangement joins TRBV5-5 to TRBJ1-5; D possibly corresponds to TRBD1 (6 bases). Trimming shortened V by 6 bases and J by 10 bases, and 23 bases separated the two germline ends. The CDR3 consists of 15 residues. Per germline, CDR1 SGHKS and CDR2 YYEKEE (reference sequence). CDR3 loop: CASTFEPGHGTPQHF. DNA of the CDR3: TGTGCCAGCACGTTTGAACCGGGACACGGAACTCCCCAGCATTTT.

The chain employs TRBV12-3 or TRBV12-4 and TRBJ1-1, with D maybe TRBD1 (5 bases). The CDR3 has 13 residues. V was pared by 3 bases and J by 7 bases, with 12 bases between. CDR3 bases: TGTGCCAGCAGTTTGGGACTGAACCTTGAAGCTTTCTTT. Its protein product is CASSLGLNLEAFF.

The rearrangement links TRBV15 to TRBJ1-4, with D maybe TRBD1 (6 bases). CDR1 is LNHNV, CDR2 YYDKDF, per germline (reference sequence). Trimming took 3 bases from V and 3 from J, leaving 8 bases between them. This CDR3 comprises 14 residues. The CDR3 nucleotides are TGTGCCACCAGCAGGGACAGCCCTAATGAAAAACTGTTTTTT. As protein: CATSRDSPNEKLFF.

The chain couples TRBV6-2 or TRBV6-3 to TRBJ1-5; D gene ambiguous. This CDR3 is 14 amino acids long. The V end lost 4 bases, the J end lost 5 bases, and 12 bases lay between the germline ends. The germline V gene encodes CDR1 MNHEY and CDR2 SVGEGT. The CDR3 protein is CASSFSSDYQPQHF. CDR3 DNA sequence: TGTGCCAGCAGTTTTTCGTCGGACTATCAGCCCCAGCATTTT.

V and J are TRBV3-1 (or the pseudogene TRBV3-2) and TRBJ1-1, with D possibly matching TRBD1 (5 bases). The V gene's germline CDR1 is LGHDT and CDR2 YNNKEL (reference sequence). The V and J ends lost 1 base and 4 bases respectively, with 13 bases between them. CDR3 length: 15 amino acids. DNA for the CDR3: TGTGCCAGCAGCCAAGGCAGGGCAATAGGCACTGAAGCTTTCTTT. Protein product: CASSQGRAIGTEAFF.

A few counts support this clone. The chain is built from TRBV4-3 and TRBJ1-1; tentative D call: TRBD1 (6 bases). Germline values: CDR1 LGHNA, CDR2 YSLEER. Between the trimmed V and J ends, which lost 0 bases and 4 bases, there was a span of 15 bases. This CDR3 region has 16 residues. The CDR3: CASSQERVQGLTEAFF. The CDR3 nucleotides are TGCGCCAGCAGCCAAGAAAGAGTACAGGGCCTCACTGAAGCTTTCTTT.

The chain joins TRBV12-5 to TRBJ1-2, with 7 bases identical to TRBD1. J gave up 4 bases and V 4 bases, and 15 bases lay outside the gene matches. This CDR3 contains 17 residues. Germline CDR1 and CDR2: LGHNT and FRNRAP. The CDR3 is CASGSPTLTGLVYGYTF. The CDR3 DNA sequence: TGTGCTAGTGGTTCACCAACATTGACAGGGCTCGTCTATGGCTACACCTTC. Full variable domain (rest looked up from reference TRBV12-5 and TRBJ1-2): DARVTQTPRHKVTEMGQEVTMRCQPILGHNTVFWYRQTMMQGLELLAYFRNRAPLDDSGMPKDRFSAEMPDATLATLKIQPSEPRDSAVYFCASGSPTLTGLVYGYTFGSGTRLTVV.

V is TRBV10-3 and J is TRBJ1-5; 12 nucleotides line up with TRBD1. V lost 9 bases and J lost 6; bases outside the gene matches: 9. This CDR3 region has 15 residues. Germline assignment: CDR1 ENHRY and CDR2 SYGVKD. CDR3 coding DNA: TGTGCCATTTCCACGGGACAGGGGGCTGGTCAGCCCCAGCATTTT. It is translated as CAISTGQGAGQPQHF.

The J gene is TRBJ2-3, the V gene TRBV29-1; TRBD2 is a possible D gene (5 bases). Germline CDR1 and CDR2: SQVTM and ANQGSEA. CDR3 size: 15 residues. The V and J ends lost 8 bases and 0 bases respectively, with 18 bases between them. The CDR3 coding sequence is TGCAGCTCCGAGAGGGCCCCAACTAGCACAGATACGCAGTATTTT. Residues: CSSERAPTSTDTQYF.

The chain carries TRBV6-2 or TRBV6-3 and TRBJ2-7; 8 bases are shared with TRBD1. This CDR3 spans 14 amino acids. CDR1 and CDR2 from the germline V gene are MNHEY and SVGEGT. V lost 0 bases and J lost 10; bases outside the gene matches: 8. The CDR3 spells CASSYSGQGAKQYF. The CDR3 nucleotides are TGTGCCAGCAGTTACTCAGGCCAGGGGGCAAAACAGTACTTC.

The chain has TRBV27 and TRBJ2-1; 8 nucleotides match TRBD2. Germline V gene lookup returns CDR1 MNHEY and CDR2 SMNVEV (reference sequence). The CDR3 spans 14 residues. The V gene end was trimmed by 5 bases and the J gene end by 8 bases; junction bases not matched to a gene: 8. The CDR3 DNA follows: TGTGCCAGCAGTCCCGGGGGGGCCGGCGATGAGCAGTTCTTC. Protein sequence: CASSPGGAGDEQFF.

The chain is built from TRBV2 and TRBJ2-2; D is unclear. V lost 2 bases, J lost 0 bases, and 10 bases lay in between. The CDR3 is 16 amino acids. CDR1 is SNHLY and CDR2 is FYNNEI in the germline V gene. The DNA for the CDR3 is TGTGCCAGCAGTGAATTAGAGGCGGCGAACACCGGGGAGCTGTTTTTT. Its protein is CASSELEAANTGELFF.

The gene calls are TRBV21-1 and TRBJ1-6; the table's D gene call, TRBD1, was not cross checked with the DNA. TRBV21-1 constitutes a pseudogene. The CDR3 contains 16 residues. CDR3 nucleotides: TGTGCCAGCACCGACCGAGACAGGGGATCTAATTCACCCCTCCACTTT. Translating gives CASTDRDRGSNSPLHF.

V is TRBV29-1 and J is TRBJ1-4; tentatively, D is TRBD1 (6 bases). This CDR3 contains 11 residues. Germline CDR1 is SQVTM and CDR2 is ANQGSEA. V was shortened by 3 bases and J by 7 bases, with 6 bases between the two germline ends. The CDR3 here is CSVDRGEKLFF. CDR3 nucleotide sequence: TGCAGCGTTGACAGGGGTGAAAAACTGTTTTTT. Based on the CDR3 plus reference TRBV29-1 and TRBJ1-4, the full variable domain is SAVISQKPSRDICQRGTSLTIQCQVDSQVTMMFWYRQQPGQSLTLIATANQGSEATYESGFVIDKFPISRPNLTFSTLTVSNMSPEDSSIYLCSVDRGEKLFFGSGTQLSVL.

The V call is TRBV3-1 (or the pseudogene TRBV3-2), the J call TRBJ2-1; 8 bases are shared with TRBD2. This CDR3 contains 16 residues. Germline CDR1 is LGHDT and CDR2 is YNNKEL (reference sequence). The V and J ends lost 0 bases and 5 bases, in that order; junction bases with no gene match: 6. CDR3 DNA sequence: TGTGCCAGCAGCCAAGATGTGGGACTAGGGAACAATGAGCAGTTCTTC. Translation: CASSQDVGLGNNEQFF.

This clone was detected a few times. The chain has TRBV24-1 and TRBJ1-1, with D unclear. There are 13 residues in the CDR3. Germline CDR1 is KGHDR and CDR2 is SFDVKD. V lost 5 bases, J lost 6 bases, and 12 bases lay in between. The CDR3 DNA reads TGTGCCACCAGTGTTGGAGCGAGCGCTGAAGCTTTCTTT. Encoded protein: CATSVGASAEAFF.

The genes are TRBV7-9 and TRBJ1-6; TRBD1 matches at 8 bases. J was trimmed by 7 bases and V by 5 bases; bases with no gene match: 7. This CDR3 spans 15 amino acids. CDR1 and CDR2 (germline): SEHNR, FQNEAQ (reference sequence). CDR3 in amino acids: CASSADRGGNSPLHF. CDR3 bases: TGTGCCAGCAGCGCCGACAGGGGCGGAAATTCACCCCTCCACTTT.

This chain joins TRBV5-1 and TRBJ1-4, with a tentative D call TRBD1 (5 bases). The CDR3 spans 20 residues. Trimming took off 1 base at V and 0 bases at J, with 22 bases between the two ends. Germline assignment: CDR1 SGHRS and CDR2 YFSETQ. The CDR3: CASSLTLQGAGSPTNEKLFF. CDR3 in DNA: TGCGCCAGCAGCTTGACCCTGCAGGGTGCCGGATCGCCAACTAATGAAAAACTGTTTTTT.

This chain joins TRBV6-4 and TRBJ2-3; D unclear. Trimming stripped 4 bases from V and 1 base from J, with 12 bases between. The CDR3 is 15 residues long. CDR1 and CDR2 from the germline V gene are MRHNA and SNTAGT. The CDR3 here is CASSVSSTGTDTQYF. CDR3 sequence (DNA): TGTGCCAGCAGTGTCTCCTCAACAGGCACAGATACGCAGTATTTT.

This sequence joins TRBV7-6 and TRBJ1-1, with 7 bases aligning to TRBD1. Looked up from germline, CDR1 is SGHVS and CDR2 is FNYEAQ. The CDR3 contains 17 residues. V dropped 1 base and J dropped 0; count of bases not matched to a gene: 8. The CDR3 DNA is TGTGCCAGCAGCTTAGGGTGGGCCGGGACAGTGAACACTGAAGCTTTCTTT. Translated: CASSLGWAGTVNTEAFF.

The V gene is TRBV24-1, the J gene TRBJ2-3, with TRBD2 matching 12 bases. The V and J ends lost 4 bases and 4 bases, in that order; junction bases with no gene match: 5. The germline gives CDR1 KGHDR, CDR2 SFDVKD. This CDR3 has 16 residues. CDR3: CATSDPSGGAADTQYF. The CDR3 DNA reads TGTGCCACCAGTGACCCTAGCGGGGGGGCGGCAGATACGCAGTATTTT.

The chain uses TRBV6-2 or TRBV6-3 and TRBJ2-7; TRBD1 is a possible D gene (5 bases). Trimming shortened V by 2 bases and J by 0 bases, and 11 bases separated the two germline ends. The CDR3 spans 15 residues. Germline V lookup: CDR1 MNHEY, CDR2 SVGEGT. Here the CDR3 reads CASSYGQDNSYEQYF. CDR3 DNA sequence: TGTGCCAGCAGTTACGGCCAGGACAACTCCTACGAGCAGTACTTC.